This TCR beta chain was sequenced during a study of T-cell reconstitution after alpha-beta-depleted transplantation in children. Overall study findings and caveats: About two months after transplant, alpha-beta T cells reportedly came from several hundred expanded graft clones. At the one-year point after transplant, T-cell counts and TCRbeta diversity were found to come mostly from T cells that had been newly produced. Surviving recipient cells, namely T cells and thymic progenitors, were the source of high day-60 TCRbeta diversity in some patients.

As regards this clonotype: Antigen: not known.

Unique molecular identifiers were used to barcode this TCRbeta library. Via MiXCR, TCRdb re-called the PCR reads, giving one row per CDR3 protein. Of over 85,000 distinct CDR3 sequences listed, approximately 5.4% are singletons. This CDR3 has 16 amino acids. The ends were cut back, 6 bases at V and 2 bases at J, with 18 bases in the middle. The V gene's germline CDR1 is MNHNS and CDR2 SASEGT. The specimen was PBMCs, mostly from graft donor cells, collected 60 days after TCRalphabeta/CD19-depleted stem cell transplant. This sequence joins TRBV6-1 and TRBJ2-3, with D maybe TRBD2 (5 bases). This clonotype was sampled from a female patient aged 2-10 years who had a stem cell transplant for Fanconi anemia, so the T cells may come from the graft donor. CDR3 nucleotide sequence: TGTGCCAGCAGACCCGAACTAGGTGGATCCACAGATACGCAGTATTTT. As protein: CASRPELGGSTDTQYF.